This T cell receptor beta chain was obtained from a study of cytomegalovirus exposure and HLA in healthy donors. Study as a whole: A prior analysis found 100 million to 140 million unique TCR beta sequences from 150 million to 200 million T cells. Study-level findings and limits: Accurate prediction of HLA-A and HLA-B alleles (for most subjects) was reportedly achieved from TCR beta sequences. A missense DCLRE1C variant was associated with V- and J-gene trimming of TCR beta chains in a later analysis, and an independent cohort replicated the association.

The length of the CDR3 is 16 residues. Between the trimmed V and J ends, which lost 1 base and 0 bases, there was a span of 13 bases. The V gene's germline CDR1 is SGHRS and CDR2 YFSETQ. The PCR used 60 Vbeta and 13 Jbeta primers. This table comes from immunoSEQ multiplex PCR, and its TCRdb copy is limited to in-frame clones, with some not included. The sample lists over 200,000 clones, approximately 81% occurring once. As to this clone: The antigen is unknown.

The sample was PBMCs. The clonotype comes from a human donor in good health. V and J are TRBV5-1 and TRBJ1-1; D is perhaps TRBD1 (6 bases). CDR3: CASSLSQGLMNTEAFF. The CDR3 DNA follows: TGCGCCAGCAGCTTGAGCCAGGGGCTCATGAACACTGAAGCTTTCTTT.